What follows are 22 T cell receptor beta chains derived from one specimen sequenced in a study of beta chain features in type 1 diabetes. Every bit of the isolated RNA underwent reverse transcription, so sequencing read expressed TCRB transcripts. Libraries were prepared by immunoSEQ multiplex PCR; TCRdb keeps only in-frame clonotypes and omits some of them. In the table there are roughly 450,000 clones, approximately 10% of which are singletons. The sequenced material came from naive CD4+ T cells from blood. Receptors originate from a woman younger than 30 in good health.

This clone turned up a few times. Other DNA sequences within the sample encode an identical CDR3. V and J are TRBV9 and TRBJ2-3; D gene unclear. CDR3 length equals 13 residues. Germline CDR1 SGDLS, CDR2 YYNGEE. The germline V and J ends were trimmed by 0 bases and 2 bases, with 4 bases remaining between them. The CDR3 sequence is CASSVGPTDTQYF. CDR3 coding DNA: TGTGCCAGCAGCGTAGGACCCACAGATACGCAGTATTTT. Supplemented by reference TRBV9 and TRBJ2-3, the full variable domain reads DSGVTQTPKHLITATGQRVTLRCSPRSGDLSVYWYQQSLDQGLQFLIQYYNGEERAKGNILERFSAQQFPDLHSELNLSSLELGDSALYFCASSVGPTDTQYFGPGTRLTVL.

This clone has a handful of counts. V gene TRBV27 combines with J gene TRBJ2-7, with a possible D match to TRBD2 (6 bases). CDR3 size: 16 residues. The germline V gene has CDR1 MNHEY and CDR2 SMNVEV (reference sequence). The V end was cut by 3 bases, the J end by 1 base, with 16 bases between. As DNA, the CDR3 is TGTGCCAGCAGTTTCATCGGAGGGTCCAGGTCCTACGAGCAGTACTTC. Its protein is CASSFIGGSRSYEQYF.

The V gene is TRBV11-2, the J gene TRBJ2-3; no reliable D call. This CDR3 comprises 17 residues. Trimming pared 0 bases from V and 0 bases from J, leaving 13 bases between. Germline values: CDR1 SGHAT, CDR2 FQNNGV. The CDR3 region is CASSLEVNQPSTDTQYF. CDR3 nucleotide sequence: TGTGCCAGCAGCTTAGAAGTGAACCAGCCTAGCACAGATACGCAGTATTTT.

The chain combines TRBV28 with TRBJ2-5; D might be TRBD1 (5 bases). V was shortened by 5 bases and J by 4 bases, with 8 bases between the two germline ends. Germline-derived CDR1 and CDR2 are MDHEN and SYDVKM. The CDR3 has 12 residues. CDR3 amino acids: CASSQGGETQYF. CDR3 nucleotides: TGTGCCAGCAGTCAGGGCGGAGAGACCCAGTACTTC.

This clone has more than one count but fewer than ten. V and J are TRBV28 and TRBJ1-3, with a possible D match to TRBD1 (5 bases). The CDR3 totals 12 residues. Trimming left V 8 bases short and J 6 bases short, with 11 bases between. Germline V gene data show CDR1 as MDHEN and CDR2 as SYDVKM. This CDR3 reads CASEGQENTIYF. The CDR3 DNA is TGTGCCAGCGAGGGGCAGGAAAACACCATATATTTT.

A few counts support this clone. The chain employs TRBV4-3 and TRBJ2-1; D possibly corresponds to TRBD2 (5 bases). The CDR3 spans 16 residues. V was cut by 0 bases and J by 4 bases, with 13 bases left in between. The V gene's germline CDR1 is LGHNA and CDR2 YSLEER. DNA of the CDR3: TGCGCCAGCAGCCAAGATGGGGAGCGGCGTTACAATGAGCAGTTCTTC. Protein sequence: CASSQDGERRYNEQFF.

The chain is built from TRBV5-1 and TRBJ2-3; unclear D gene. The CDR3 contains 14 residues. Germline CDR1 and CDR2: SGHRS and YFSETQ. V was shortened by 0 bases and J by 2 bases, with 7 bases between the two germline ends. The CDR3 DNA is TGCGCCAGCAGCTTGGTGAGATCCACAGATACGCAGTATTTT. It is translated as CASSLVRSTDTQYF.

The V call is TRBV7-2, the J call TRBJ1-2, with D perhaps matching TRBD1 (5 bases). V shed 3 bases and J shed 7 bases, with 9 bases lying between them. The CDR3 runs to 12 residues. CDR1 and CDR2 (germline): SGHTA, FQGNSA. CDR3 protein: CASSFTGGGYTF. DNA of the CDR3: TGTGCCAGCAGCTTTACAGGAGGTGGCTACACCTTC. The variable domain in full, completed from reference TRBV7-2 and TRBJ1-2, reads GAGVSQSPSNKVTEKGKDVELRCDPISGHTALYWYRQSLGQGLEFLIYFQGNSAPDKSGLPSDRFSAERTGGSVSTLTIQRTQQEDSAVYLCASSFTGGGYTFGSGTRLTVV.

This clone was counted between two and nine times. The genes are TRBV5-4 and TRBJ1-4; no firm D call. This CDR3 spans 12 amino acids. V was cut by 1 base and J by 12 bases, with 10 bases left in between. Per germline, CDR1 SGHNT and CDR2 YYREEE (reference sequence). The CDR3 here is CASSLIGDELFF. CDR3 DNA: TGTGCCAGCAGCTTGATCGGAGATGAACTGTTTTTT.

The chain recombines TRBV14 with TRBJ2-1; possibly TRBD2 for D (6 bases). This CDR3 comprises 12 residues. The germline V and J ends were trimmed by 4 bases and 8 bases, with 9 bases remaining between them. Looked up from germline, CDR1 is SGHDN and CDR2 is FVKESK. CDR3 bases: TGTGCCAGCAGCCCCCGGGGGTATGAGCAGTTCTTC. It yields the protein CASSPRGYEQFF.

The chain links TRBV29-1 to TRBJ1-5; perhaps TRBD1 as D (5 bases). The CDR3 spans 18 residues. Per the germline V gene, CDR1 is SQVTM and CDR2 is ANQGSEA. This CDR3 reads CTSGAMTGEEMGNQPQHF. CDR3 sequence (DNA): TGCACCTCCGGGGCCATGACTGGGGAGGAGATGGGCAATCAGCCCCAGCATTTT.

In this sample, this clone turned up a few times. The chain couples TRBV5-4 to TRBJ2-6; D may be TRBD1 (5 bases). The germline gives CDR1 SGHNT, CDR2 YYREEE (reference sequence). This CDR3 comprises 14 residues. Trimming stripped 4 bases from V and 0 bases from J, with 5 bases between. The CDR3 protein is CASSGASGANVLTF. CDR3 nucleotides: TGTGCCAGCAGCGGGGCCTCTGGGGCCAACGTCCTGACTTTC.

Notes on this clone: The same CDR3 also results from other DNA sequences found in this sample. This chain links TRBV27 with TRBJ2-5; D unresolved. The CDR3 spans 11 residues. Trimming left V 4 bases short and J 5 bases short, with 5 bases between. Germline CDR1 and CDR2: MNHEY and SMNVEV (reference sequence). The CDR3: CASSSGETQYF. DNA for the CDR3: TGTGCCAGCAGTTCCGGGGAGACCCAGTACTTC.

In its sample, this clone was seen a few times. The chain employs TRBV15 and TRBJ1-2; D ambiguous. V lost 6 bases and J 2 bases, leaving 13 bases between the germline ends. This CDR3 region has 14 residues. Germline CDR1 and CDR2: LNHNV and YYDKDF (reference sequence). The CDR3 DNA sequence: TGTGCCACCAGGGTTACGGGTGGGAACTATGGCTACACCTTC. It yields the protein CATRVTGGNYGYTF.

The sample holds a few counts of this clone. Other DNA variants within this sample encode the same CDR3. This chain links TRBV15 with TRBJ2-5; perhaps TRBD1 as D (6 bases). Germline CDR1 reads LNHNV; CDR2 reads YYDKDF (reference sequence). The CDR3 has 14 amino acids. With 0 bases removed from V and 5 bases from J, the gap between germline ends came to 10 bases. The CDR3 here is CATSRDRGGETQYF. The DNA for the CDR3 is TGTGCCACCAGCAGAGACAGGGGCGGGGAGACCCAGTACTTC.

A few counts support this clone. The V gene is TRBV25-1, the J gene TRBJ1-6; D is uncertain. Trimming shortened V by 4 bases and J by 8 bases, and 9 bases separated the two germline ends. CDR3 length: 13 amino acids. Per the germline V gene, CDR1 is MGHDK and CDR2 is SYGVNS. CDR3 DNA: TGTGCCAGCAGTGGACTAGTCGATTCACCCCTCCACTTT. Amino acid sequence: CASSGLVDSPLHF.

This clone appeared a few times. CDR3 amino acids: CASSSGGNEKLFF. Here the CDR3 DNA reads TGTGCCAGCAGCTCGGGCGGGAATGAAAAACTGTTTTTT. V usage is TRBV14 and J usage is TRBJ1-4; D not resolved. Deletions cut 5 bases from V and 5 bases from J, with 9 bases between. The CDR3 spans 13 residues. Germline lookup yields CDR1 SGHDN and CDR2 FVKESK.

Regarding this clone: Other DNA sequences in this sample translate to the same CDR3. CDR3 nucleotide sequence: TGTGCCAGCAGCGTAGGCCCGAACACTGAAGCTTTCTTT. This encodes CASSVGPNTEAFF. The chain employs TRBV9 and TRBJ1-1, with unresolved D. This CDR3 contains 13 residues. V was cut by 0 bases and J by 1 base, with 4 bases left in between. Germline-derived CDR1 and CDR2 are SGDLS and YYNGEE.

The chain employs TRBV11-3 and TRBJ2-5; no clear D gene. The germline gives CDR1 SGHNT, CDR2 YENEEA. Trimming took 4 bases from V and 5 from J, leaving 17 bases between them. CDR3 size: 15 residues. CDR3 DNA sequence: TGTGCCAGCAGCTCGTACAGATCAAAGGCGGAGACCCAGTACTTC. Translated: CASSSYRSKAETQYF.

There are many counts of this clone. The chain is built from TRBV2 and TRBJ2-7; TRBD1 or TRBD2 may be the D gene (5 bases each). This CDR3 has 11 residues. Germline CDR1 is SNHLY and CDR2 is FYNNEI. V dropped 8 bases and J dropped 2 bases, with 7 bases sitting between them. CDR3 DNA: TGTGCCAGCGGGACCGCCTACGAGCAGTACTTC. This codes for CASGTAYEQYF.

The chain is built from TRBV7-9 and TRBJ2-3; no clear D. Germline V lookup: CDR1 SEHNR, CDR2 FQNEAQ (reference sequence). The CDR3 is made up of 14 amino acids. Trimming stripped 3 bases from V and 3 bases from J, with 10 bases between. The CDR3 DNA sequence: TGTGCCAGCAGCTTCACGACGGGTACAGATACGCAGTATTTT. It is translated as CASSFTTGTDTQYF.

The chain recombines TRBV29-1 with TRBJ1-2; 9 positions match TRBD1. V shed 6 bases, J shed 4 bases, and the junction held 3 bases outside the gene matches. This CDR3 region has 12 residues. The germline V gene has CDR1 SQVTM and CDR2 ANQGSEA. CDR3 region: CSVGDRVYGYTF. CDR3 DNA sequence: TGCAGCGTAGGGGACAGGGTCTATGGCTACACCTTC.